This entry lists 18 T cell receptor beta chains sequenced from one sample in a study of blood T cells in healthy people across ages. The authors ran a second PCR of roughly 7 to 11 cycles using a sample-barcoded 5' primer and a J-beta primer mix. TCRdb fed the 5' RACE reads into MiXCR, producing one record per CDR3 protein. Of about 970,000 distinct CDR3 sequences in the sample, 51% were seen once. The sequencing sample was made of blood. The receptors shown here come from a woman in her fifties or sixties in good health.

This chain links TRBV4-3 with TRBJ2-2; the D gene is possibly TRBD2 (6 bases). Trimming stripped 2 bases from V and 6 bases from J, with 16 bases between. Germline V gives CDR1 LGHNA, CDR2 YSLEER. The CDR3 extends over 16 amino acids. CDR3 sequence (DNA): TGCGCCAGCAGCCAAAAGCTACGGGAGCGGGCCGGGGAGCTGTTTTTT. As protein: CASSQKLRERAGELFF.

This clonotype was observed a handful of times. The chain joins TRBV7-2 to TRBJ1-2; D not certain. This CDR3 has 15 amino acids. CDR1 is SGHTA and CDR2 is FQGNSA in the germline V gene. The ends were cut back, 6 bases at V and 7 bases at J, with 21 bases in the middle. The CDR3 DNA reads TGTGCCAGCAGTACGAGGGTCTCGCATTACAGTGGCTACACCTTC. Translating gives CASSTRVSHYSGYTF.

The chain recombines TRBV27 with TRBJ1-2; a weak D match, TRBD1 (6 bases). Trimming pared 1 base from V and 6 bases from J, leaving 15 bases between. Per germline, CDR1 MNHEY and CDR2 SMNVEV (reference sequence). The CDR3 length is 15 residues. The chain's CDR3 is CASSLWAGVGDGYTF. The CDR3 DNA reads TGTGCCAGCAGTTTATGGGCAGGGGTGGGAGATGGCTACACCTTC.

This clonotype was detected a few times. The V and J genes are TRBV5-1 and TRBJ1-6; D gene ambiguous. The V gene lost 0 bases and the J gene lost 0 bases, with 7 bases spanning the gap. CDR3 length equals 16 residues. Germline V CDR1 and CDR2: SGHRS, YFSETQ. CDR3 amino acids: CASSLDVSSYNSPLHF. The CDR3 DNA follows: TGCGCCAGCAGCTTGGACGTCAGCTCCTATAATTCACCCCTCCACTTT.

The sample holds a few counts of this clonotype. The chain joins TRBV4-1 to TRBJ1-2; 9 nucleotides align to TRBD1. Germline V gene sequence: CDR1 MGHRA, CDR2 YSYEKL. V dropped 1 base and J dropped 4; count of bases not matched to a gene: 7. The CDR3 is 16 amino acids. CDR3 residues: CASSQVTGGSSYGYTF. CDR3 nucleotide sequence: TGCGCCAGCAGCCAAGTGACAGGGGGTAGTAGCTATGGCTACACCTTC.

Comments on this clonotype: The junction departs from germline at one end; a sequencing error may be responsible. The CDR3 sequence is CASRLGGASYEQYF. Here the CDR3 DNA reads TGTGCCAGCAGGTTAGGGGGCGCCTCCTACGAGCAGTACTTC. V is TRBV12-3 or TRBV12-4 and J is TRBJ2-7, with 7 nucleotides matching TRBD1. The CDR3 extends over 14 amino acids.

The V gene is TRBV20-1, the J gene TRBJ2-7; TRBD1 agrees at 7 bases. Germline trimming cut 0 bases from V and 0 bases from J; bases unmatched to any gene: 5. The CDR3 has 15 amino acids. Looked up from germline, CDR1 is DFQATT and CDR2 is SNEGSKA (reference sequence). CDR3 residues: CSARDGDSSSYEQYF. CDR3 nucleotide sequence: TGCAGTGCTAGAGATGGGGACAGCAGCTCCTACGAGCAGTACTTC.

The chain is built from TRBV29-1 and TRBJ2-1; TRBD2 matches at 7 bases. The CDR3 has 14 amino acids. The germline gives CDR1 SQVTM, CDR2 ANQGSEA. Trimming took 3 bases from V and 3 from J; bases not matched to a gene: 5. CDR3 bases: TGCAGCGTTGATTCTGGACTAGTCTACAATGAGCAGTTCTTC. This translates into CSVDSGLVYNEQFF.

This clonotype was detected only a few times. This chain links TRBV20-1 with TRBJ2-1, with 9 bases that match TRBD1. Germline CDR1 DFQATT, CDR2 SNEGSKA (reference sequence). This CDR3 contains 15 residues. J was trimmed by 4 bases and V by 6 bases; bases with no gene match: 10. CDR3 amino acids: CSAPLPGTGYNEQFF. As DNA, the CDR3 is TGCAGTGCGCCACTCCCGGGGACAGGGTACAATGAGCAGTTCTTC.

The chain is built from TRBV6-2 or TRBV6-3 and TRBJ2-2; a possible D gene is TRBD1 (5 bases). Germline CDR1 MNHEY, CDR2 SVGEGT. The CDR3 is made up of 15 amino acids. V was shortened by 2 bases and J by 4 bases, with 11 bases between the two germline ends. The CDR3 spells CASSYGAKGTGELFF. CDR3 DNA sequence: TGTGCCAGCAGTTACGGGGCGAAGGGCACCGGGGAGCTGTTTTTT.

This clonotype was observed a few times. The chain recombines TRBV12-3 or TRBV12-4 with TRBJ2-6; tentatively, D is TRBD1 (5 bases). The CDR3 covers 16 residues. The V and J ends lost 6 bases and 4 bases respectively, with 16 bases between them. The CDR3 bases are TGTGCCAGCAGGGCGTCAGGGCTAAGCGGGGCCAACGTCCTGACTTTC. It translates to CASRASGLSGANVLTF.

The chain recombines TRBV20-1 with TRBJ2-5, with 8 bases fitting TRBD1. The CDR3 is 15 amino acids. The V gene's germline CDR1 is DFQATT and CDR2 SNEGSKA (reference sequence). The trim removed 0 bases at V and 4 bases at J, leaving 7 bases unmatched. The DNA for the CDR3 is TGCAGTGCTAGAGACGGAGGGACAGGAGGAGAGACCCAGTACTTC. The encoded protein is CSARDGGTGGETQYF.

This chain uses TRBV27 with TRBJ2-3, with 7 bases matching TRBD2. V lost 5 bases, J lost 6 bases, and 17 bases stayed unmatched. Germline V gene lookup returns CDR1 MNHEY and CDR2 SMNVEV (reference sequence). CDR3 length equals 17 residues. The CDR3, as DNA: TGTGCCAGCAGTCGATCAGCGACTAGCCGAATAATGGATACGCAGTATTTT. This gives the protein CASSRSATSRIMDTQYF.

The CDR3 DNA reads TGCGCCAGCAGCTTGGCAGGCCCTTGGAGTCCTGGGGCCAACGTCCTGACTTTC. Protein: CASSLAGPWSPGANVLTF. V usage is TRBV5-1 and J usage is TRBJ2-6; D gene ambiguous. Germline CDR1 is SGHRS and CDR2 is YFSETQ. V lost 0 bases to trimming and J lost 2 bases, with 15 bases between them. The CDR3 has 18 residues.

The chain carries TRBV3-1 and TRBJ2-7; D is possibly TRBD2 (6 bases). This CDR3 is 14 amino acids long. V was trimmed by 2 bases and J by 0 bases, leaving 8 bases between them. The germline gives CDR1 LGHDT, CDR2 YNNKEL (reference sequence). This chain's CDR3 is CASSQSGYSYEQYF. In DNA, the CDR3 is TGTGCCAGCAGCCAAAGCGGGTACTCCTACGAGCAGTACTTC.

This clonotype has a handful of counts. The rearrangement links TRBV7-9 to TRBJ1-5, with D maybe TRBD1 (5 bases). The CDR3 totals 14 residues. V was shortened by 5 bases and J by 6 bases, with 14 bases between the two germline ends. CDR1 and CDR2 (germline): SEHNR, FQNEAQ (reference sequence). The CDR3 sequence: CASSPGPDGQPQHF. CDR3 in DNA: TGTGCCAGCAGCCCGGGGCCTGATGGTCAGCCCCAGCATTTT.

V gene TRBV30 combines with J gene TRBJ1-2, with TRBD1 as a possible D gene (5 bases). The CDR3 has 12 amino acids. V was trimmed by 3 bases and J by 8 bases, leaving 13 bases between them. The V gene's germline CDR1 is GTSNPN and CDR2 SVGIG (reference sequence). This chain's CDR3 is CAWSAGTEGYTF. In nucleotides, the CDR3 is TGTGCCTGGAGCGCCGGGACGGAAGGCTACACCTTC.

CDR3 coding DNA: TGTGCCAGCAGCTCTAGGTTACTAGCGGGAGTTGGGGAGACCCAGTACTTC. Protein product: CASSSRLLAGVGETQYF. The rearrangement joins TRBV11-1 to TRBJ2-5; TRBD2 aligns across 11 bases. Germline lookup yields CDR1 SGHAT and CDR2 FQDESV (reference sequence). This CDR3 contains 17 residues. Unmatched junction bases numbered 12, after V lost 4 bases and J lost 5 bases.